This T cell receptor beta chain was identified during a study of T cells after yellow fever vaccination. Study-wide background: Preparation of fractions with low cell numbers was performed using SMART-Seq v4 Ultra Low Input.

The germline CDR1 and CDR2 sequences are LGHNA and YSLEER. The CDR3 is 17 residues long. The V segment lost 4 bases and the J segment 4 bases; nucleotides outside the gene matches: 9. This clonotype was picked up a small number of times. Antigen specificity is unknown. Each CDR3 protein is one row after TCRdb ran MiXCR on the 5' RACE reads. Found here are over 300,000 distinct CDR3 sequences, around 7% of them singletons; the top ten hold around 17%. Study outcomes and limitations: The booster saw the reappearance of most primary-vaccination clones (roughly 96% CD4, 88% CD8). Researchers report a weaker secondary response that nonetheless peaked faster, day 5 versus 15.

This specimen consisted of PBMCs, obtained roughly 46 days after the first yellow fever vaccination. The gene calls are TRBV4-3 and TRBJ2-3; TRBD2 agrees at 12 bases. The source is a man aged 18 to 30 who received the YFV17D yellow fever vaccine. CDR3 amino acids: CASSRGRASGGADTQYF. CDR3 sequence (DNA): TGCGCCAGCAGCCGCGGGAGGGCTAGCGGGGGGGCAGATACGCAGTATTTT.